These T cell receptor beta chains were read from a single sample in a study of cytomegalovirus exposure and HLA in healthy donors. Here immunoSEQ multiplex PCR was the method, and the copy in TCRdb shows in-frame clones only, minus some. This table has under 200,000 clones, about four fifths appearing once. Material: PBMCs. These receptors all stem from a male donor in good health and CMV-seropositive. The CDR3 runs from the conserved cysteine through the conserved F or W. The order of the fields is D gene, V gene, J gene, clone size, CDR3 protein, CDR3 DNA. The D gene is left open where the match is weak. Rows give clone size only sometimes, using once, few, many, or a class for an expanded clone.

D gene: TRBD1; V gene: TRBV30; J gene: TRBJ1-2; clone size: .; CDR3 protein: CAWVLGGAGGYTF; CDR3 DNA: TGTGCCTGGGTCCTAGGGGGCGCGGGTGGCTACACCTTC
D gene: TRBD1; V gene: TRBV30; J gene: TRBJ1-2; clone size: .; CDR3 protein: CAWSVLGTAYGYTF; CDR3 DNA: TGTGCCTGGAGTGTACTCGGGACAGCCTATGGCTACACCTTC
D gene: .; V gene: TRBV7-6; J gene: TRBJ1-1; clone size: .; CDR3 protein: CASSSEEGSEAFF; CDR3 DNA: TGTGCCAGCAGCTCAGAGGAGGGGAGTGAAGCTTTCTTT
D gene: .; V gene: TRBV5-4; J gene: TRBJ2-3; clone size: .; CDR3 protein: CASSVPGLTDTQYF; CDR3 DNA: TGTGCCAGCAGCGTTCCGGGACTCACAGATACGCAGTATTTT
D gene: TRBD2; V gene: TRBV19; J gene: TRBJ2-1; clone size: .; CDR3 protein: CASRLSGGASEQFF; CDR3 DNA: TGTGCCAGTAGATTAAGCGGGGGGGCCTCTGAGCAGTTCTTC
D gene: .; V gene: TRBV29-1; J gene: TRBJ2-7; clone size: .; CDR3 protein: CSVEDRRYEQYF; CDR3 DNA: TGCAGCGTTGAAGACAGGCGCTACGAGCAGTACTTC
D gene: TRBD2; V gene: TRBV30; J gene: TRBJ2-2; clone size: .; CDR3 protein: CAWSVGGAKTGELFF; CDR3 DNA: TGTGCCTGGAGTGTCGGGGGGGCGAAGACCGGGGAGCTGTTTTTT
D gene: .; V gene: TRBV5-4; J gene: TRBJ2-3; clone size: .; CDR3 protein: CASSLVGASGDTQYF; CDR3 DNA: TGTGCCAGCAGCTTGGTGGGGGCCTCTGGAGATACGCAGTATTTT
D gene: TRBD2; V gene: TRBV6-1; J gene: TRBJ2-7; clone size: .; CDR3 protein: CASSEVSGGAYEQYF; CDR3 DNA: TGTGCCAGCAGTGAAGTTAGCGGGGGGGCCTACGAGCAGTACTTC
D gene: .; V gene: TRBV4-2; J gene: TRBJ2-2; clone size: few; CDR3 protein: CASSQGAANTGELFF; CDR3 DNA: TGTGCCAGCAGCCAGGGGGCCGCGAACACCGGGGAGCTGTTTTTT
D gene: .; V gene: TRBV4-1; J gene: TRBJ2-2; clone size: .; CDR3 protein: CASSPLSPGELFF; CDR3 DNA: TGCGCCAGCAGCCCCCTAAGCCCCGGGGAGCTGTTTTTT
D gene: .; V gene: TRBV7-8; J gene: TRBJ2-7; clone size: .; CDR3 protein: CASSSGKAGDYEQYF; CDR3 DNA: TGTGCCAGCAGCTCGGGCAAGGCAGGGGACTACGAGCAGTACTTC
D gene: TRBD2; V gene: TRBV6-5; J gene: TRBJ2-5; clone size: .; CDR3 protein: CASRTAGTSVETQYF; CDR3 DNA: TGTGCCAGCAGAACAGCCGGGACTAGCGTAGAGACCCAGTACTTC
D gene: .; V gene: TRBV7-9; J gene: TRBJ1-1; clone size: .; CDR3 protein: CSSSEGGAGQKTEAFF; CDR3 DNA: TGTTCCAGCAGCGAGGGGGGGGCAGGACAAAAAACTGAAGCTTTCTTT
D gene: .; V gene: TRBV4-3; J gene: TRBJ1-1; clone size: .; CDR3 protein: CASSQEGHPPNTEAFF; CDR3 DNA: TGCGCCAGCAGCCAAGAGGGACACCCTCCGAACACTGAAGCTTTCTTT
D gene: TRBD1; V gene: TRBV18; J gene: TRBJ1-2; clone size: .; CDR3 protein: CASSPQGGNYGYTF; CDR3 DNA: TGTGCCAGCTCACCTCAGGGGGGTAACTATGGCTACACCTTC
D gene: TRBD2; V gene: TRBV7-3; J gene: TRBJ2-5; clone size: .; CDR3 protein: CASSLTGLAEETQYF; CDR3 DNA: TGTGCCAGCAGCTTAACAGGACTAGCGGAAGAGACCCAGTACTTC
D gene: TRBD1; V gene: TRBV7-9; J gene: TRBJ2-7; clone size: .; CDR3 protein: CASSHGTAIYEQYF; CDR3 DNA: TGTGCCAGCAGCCACGGGACAGCGATCTACGAGCAGTACTTC
D gene: .; V gene: TRBV19; J gene: TRBJ1-1; clone size: .; CDR3 protein: CASSTPTDSGNTEAFF; CDR3 DNA: TGTGCCAGTAGTACCCCGACAGACTCTGGGAACACTGAAGCTTTCTTT
D gene: TRBD2; V gene: TRBV5-1; J gene: TRBJ2-1; clone size: .; CDR3 protein: CASSPGTSVYNEQFF; CDR3 DNA: TGCGCCAGCAGCCCCGGGACTAGCGTATACAATGAGCAGTTCTTC
D gene: .; V gene: TRBV14; J gene: TRBJ1-1; clone size: .; CDR3 protein: CASSQVQEGTEAFF; CDR3 DNA: TGTGCCAGCAGCCAGGTCCAAGAGGGCACTGAAGCTTTCTTT
D gene: .; V gene: TRBV6-6; J gene: TRBJ2-2; clone size: .; CDR3 protein: CASSYWGPNTGELFF; CDR3 DNA: TGTGCCAGCAGTTACTGGGGGCCTAACACCGGGGAGCTGTTTTTT
D gene: TRBD2; V gene: TRBV11-2; J gene: TRBJ2-5; clone size: .; CDR3 protein: CASSLTSGGAEETQYF; CDR3 DNA: TGTGCCAGCAGCTTAACTAGCGGGGGGGCGGAAGAGACCCAGTACTTC
D gene: TRBD2; V gene: TRBV9; J gene: TRBJ2-7; clone size: .; CDR3 protein: CASSVAGGSSYEQYF; CDR3 DNA: TGTGCCAGCAGCGTAGCGGGGGGGAGCTCCTACGAGCAGTACTTC
D gene: .; V gene: TRBV11-2; J gene: TRBJ1-1; clone size: once; CDR3 protein: CASSLDLGRMNTEAFF; CDR3 DNA: TGTGCCAGCAGCTTAGATCTAGGGAGGATGAACACTGAAGCTTTCTTT
D gene: .; V gene: TRBV5-1; J gene: TRBJ2-7; clone size: .; CDR3 protein: CASSLAVAGWDRHEQYF; CDR3 DNA: TGCGCCAGCAGCTTGGCGGTGGCAGGGTGGGATAGACACGAGCAGTACTTC
D gene: TRBD1; V gene: TRBV7-2; J gene: TRBJ1-2; clone size: .; CDR3 protein: CASSLRPGQGFGYTF; CDR3 DNA: TGTGCCAGCAGCTTAAGGCCGGGACAGGGGTTTGGCTACACCTTC
D gene: TRBD1; V gene: TRBV4-2; J gene: TRBJ2-1; clone size: .; CDR3 protein: CASSRGGGTGNEQFF; CDR3 DNA: TGTGCCAGCAGCCGTGGGGGGGGGACAGGGAATGAGCAGTTCTTC
D gene: .; V gene: TRBV9; J gene: TRBJ1-6; clone size: .; CDR3 protein: CASSATTGNSPLHF; CDR3 DNA: TGTGCCAGCAGCGCGACAACAGGGAATTCACCCCTCCACTTT
D gene: .; V gene: TRBV6-5; J gene: TRBJ1-1; clone size: few; CDR3 protein: CASSYSNGGNTEAFF; CDR3 DNA: TGTGCCAGCAGTTACTCGAACGGGGGGAACACTGAAGCTTTCTTT
D gene: .; V gene: TRBV4-1; J gene: TRBJ1-2; clone size: .; CDR3 protein: CASSQGPGQNYGYTF; CDR3 DNA: TGCGCCAGCAGCCAAGGACCGGGACAAAACTATGGCTACACCTTC
D gene: .; V gene: TRBV19; J gene: TRBJ1-2; clone size: .; CDR3 protein: CASSTTGDYGYTF; CDR3 DNA: TGTGCCAGTAGTACTACCGGGGACTATGGCTACACCTTC
D gene: .; V gene: TRBV7-9; J gene: TRBJ2-1; clone size: .; CDR3 protein: CASSLGIRGPYNEQFF; CDR3 DNA: TGTGCCAGCAGCTTAGGGATCAGGGGACCCTACAATGAGCAGTTCTTC
D gene: TRBD1; V gene: TRBV27; J gene: TRBJ2-7; clone size: .; CDR3 protein: CASSHRDRGYEQYF; CDR3 DNA: TGTGCCAGCAGCCACCGGGACAGGGGATACGAGCAGTACTTC
D gene: .; V gene: TRBV10-2; J gene: TRBJ2-2; clone size: .; CDR3 protein: CASSTSGYTGELFF; CDR3 DNA: TGCGCCAGCAGTACATCGGGTTACACCGGGGAGCTGTTTTTT
D gene: .; V gene: TRBV2; J gene: TRBJ2-7; clone size: few; CDR3 protein: CARGEQGRSYEQYF; CDR3 DNA: TGTGCCAGGGGGGAACAGGGAAGGTCCTACGAGCAGTACTTC
D gene: TRBD1; V gene: TRBV6-6; J gene: TRBJ2-7; clone size: .; CDR3 protein: CAARQGQGNAYEQYF; CDR3 DNA: TGTGCCGCCAGGCAGGGACAGGGTAACGCCTACGAGCAGTACTTC
D gene: .; V gene: TRBV7-8; J gene: TRBJ1-5; clone size: .; CDR3 protein: CASSLGGQPQHF; CDR3 DNA: TGTGCCAGCAGCTTAGGGGGCCAGCCCCAGCATTTT
D gene: TRBD1; V gene: TRBV10-2; J gene: TRBJ1-5; clone size: .; CDR3 protein: CASSEEGAVQPQHF; CDR3 DNA: TGCGCCAGCAGTGAGGAGGGGGCGGTTCAGCCCCAGCATTTT
D gene: .; V gene: TRBV27; J gene: TRBJ2-3; clone size: few; CDR3 protein: CASSLRRLGTDTQYF; CDR3 DNA: TGTGCCAGCAGTTTAAGGAGACTAGGAACAGATACGCAGTATTTT
D gene: .; V gene: TRBV11-2; J gene: TRBJ1-3; clone size: .; CDR3 protein: CASKRERSGNTIYF; CDR3 DNA: TGTGCCAGCAAGCGGGAACGCTCTGGAAACACCATATATTTT
D gene: .; V gene: TRBV5-6; J gene: TRBJ2-2; clone size: once; CDR3 protein: CASSFLNPNTGELFF; CDR3 DNA: TGTGCCAGCAGCTTTCTAAACCCAAACACCGGGGAGCTGTTTTTT